Included here is one TCR beta chain sequence, with context. The antigen remains undetermined. Runs used v3.0 of the immunoSEQ assay and were done at survey level. This table comes from immunoSEQ multiplex PCR, and its TCRdb copy is limited to in-frame clones, with some not included. The table has under 50,000 clones, 75% to 90% seen once. Post-ART PBMC samples numbered at least two per donor, and pre-ART ones at least one. This specimen comes from a study of long-term antiretroviral therapy in people with HIV. Study-wide points: ART adherence, viral resistance and therapy changes were undocumented.

The V gene's germline CDR1 is SGHTA and CDR2 FQGNSA. The CDR3 consists of 16 residues. Trimming shortened V by 5 bases and J by 3 bases, and 17 bases separated the two germline ends. The rearrangement joins TRBV7-2 to TRBJ2-1, with a tentative D call TRBD2 (5 bases). This receptor was obtained from a woman aged 45-65 years with HIV. This sample comprised unsorted PBMCs, obtained 3.1 years after starting antiretroviral therapy. As DNA, the CDR3 is TGTGCCAGCAGCCCTGGACCTTCTCGGGGCTACAATGAGCAGTTCTTC. It yields the protein CASSPGPSRGYNEQFF.